This TCR beta chain was obtained from a study of CD8 T cells in Susac syndrome. The RNA, 0.5 to 1 ug, was put through reverse transcription using random hexamers. Each CDR3 protein gets one entry after TCRdb re-called the immunoSEQ multiplex PCR reads with MiXCR. There are roughly 400,000 distinct CDR3 sequences in the sample; 85% to 90% occur only once, and 0.09% to 0.15% lies in the top ten. Germline CDR1 is SGDLS and CDR2 is YYNGEE. The CDR3 length is 14 residues. V shed 4 bases and J 5 bases; nucleotides not matched to a gene: 6. The chain joins TRBV9 to TRBJ1-1, with TRBD1 matching over 9 bases. The TCR comes from a human donor with multiple sclerosis. The sequenced material came from CD8+ T cells from PBMCs. The CDR3 reads CASSTQGQGTEAFF. Written as DNA, the CDR3 is TGTGCCAGCAGCACTCAAGGACAGGGGACTGAAGCTTTCTTT.